This is a list of T cell receptor beta chains from one sample in a study of blood T cells in healthy people across ages. TCRdb redid the calling of the 5' RACE reads with MiXCR, one entry per CDR3 protein. The sample yields 2 million or so distinct CDR3 sequences, 49% seen once. Sequenced sample: blood. These receptors all come from a woman in her thirties or forties in good health. Each CDR3 is given with its conserved first and last residue. The order of the fields is CDR3 length, J gene, V gene, clone size, D gene, CDR3 DNA, CDR3 protein. The D gene is left open where the match is weak. Size values are once, few and many counts, or a class for expanded clones, and some rows have none.

len: 17; j_gene: TRBJ1-6; v_gene: TRBV4-3; abundance: -; d_gene: -; CDR3nt: TGCGCCAGCAGCCAAGATATAGGGAGCTCCTATAATTCACCCCTCCACTTT; CDR3aa: CASSQDIGSSYNSPLHF
len: 13; j_gene: TRBJ2-1; v_gene: TRBV11-2; abundance: few; d_gene: -; CDR3nt: TGTGCCACCCAACCCTCCAACTTTGGTGAGCAGTTCTTC; CDR3aa: CATQPSNFGEQFF
len: 14; j_gene: TRBJ1-4; v_gene: TRBV6-2/TRBV6-3; abundance: few; d_gene: -; CDR3nt: TGTGCCAGCAGTCCAACAGGTCCGAATGAAAAACTGTTTTTT; CDR3aa: CASSPTGPNEKLFF
len: 14; j_gene: TRBJ1-1; v_gene: TRBV20-1; abundance: -; d_gene: TRBD1; CDR3nt: TGCAGTGCTAGAACGGGACAGCCGAACACTGAAGCTTTCTTT; CDR3aa: CSARTGQPNTEAFF
len: 14; j_gene: TRBJ2-7; v_gene: TRBV20-1; abundance: -; d_gene: TRBD1; CDR3nt: TGCAGTGCTAGTAGACAGGGGCCGGCCGACGAGCAGTACTTC; CDR3aa: CSASRQGPADEQYF
len: 13; j_gene: TRBJ2-5; v_gene: TRBV20-1; abundance: few; d_gene: TRBD2; CDR3nt: TGCAGTGCTAGAATAGCGGGGGCACAGACCCAGTACTTC; CDR3aa: CSARIAGAQTQYF
len: 15; j_gene: TRBJ1-2; v_gene: TRBV4-2; abundance: -; d_gene: -; CDR3nt: TGTGCCAGCAGCCAAGGGGAGGGTAATAACTATGGCTACACCTTC; CDR3aa: CASSQGEGNNYGYTF
len: 17; j_gene: TRBJ2-7; v_gene: TRBV13; abundance: few; d_gene: -; CDR3nt: TGTGCCAGCAGCTCCGGGGGCGCAGGACTGTCCTCCTACGAGCAGTACTTC; CDR3aa: CASSSGGAGLSSYEQYF
len: 16; j_gene: TRBJ1-2; v_gene: TRBV4-3; abundance: once; d_gene: -; CDR3nt: TGCGCCAGCAACCAAGATGGGGTGGTCGAGGGATGGGGCTACACCTTC; CDR3aa: CASNQDGVVEGWGYTF
len: 17; j_gene: TRBJ1-4; v_gene: TRBV27; abundance: -; d_gene: -; CDR3nt: TGTGCCAGCACCTCCCGAGCCTACAGCACGACTAATGAAAAACTGTTTTTT; CDR3aa: CASTSRAYSTTNEKLFF
len: 15; j_gene: TRBJ2-3; v_gene: TRBV20-1; abundance: -; d_gene: -; CDR3nt: TGCAGTGCTAGAGATCCGCGGGGTCAAACAGATACGCAGTATTTT; CDR3aa: CSARDPRGQTDTQYF
len: 17; j_gene: TRBJ2-1; v_gene: TRBV5-1; abundance: -; d_gene: TRBD1; CDR3nt: TGCGCCAGCAGCTTGAATATTAGCCGGGACAGTTACAATGAGCAGTTCTTC; CDR3aa: CASSLNISRDSYNEQFF
len: 13; j_gene: TRBJ2-5; v_gene: TRBV20-1; abundance: many; d_gene: -; CDR3nt: TGCAGTGCGGTACAAAGGGGAGGAGAGACCCAGTACTTC; CDR3aa: CSAVQRGGETQYF
len: 13; j_gene: TRBJ2-1; v_gene: TRBV5-1; abundance: few; d_gene: -; CDR3nt: TGCGCCAGCAGCGTGGGATATTCGGACGAGCAGTTCTTC; CDR3aa: CASSVGYSDEQFF
len: 14; j_gene: TRBJ2-7; v_gene: TRBV4-3; abundance: -; d_gene: -; CDR3nt: TGCGCCAGCAGCCAAGAATACGGAACCTACGAGCAGTACTTC; CDR3aa: CASSQEYGTYEQYF
len: 15; j_gene: TRBJ2-7; v_gene: TRBV4-1; abundance: few; d_gene: -; CDR3nt: TGCGCCAGCAGCCAAGGCGGGGTGAAATCCTACGAGCAGTACTTC; CDR3aa: CASSQGGVKSYEQYF
len: 16; j_gene: TRBJ2-7; v_gene: TRBV6-2/TRBV6-3; abundance: -; d_gene: -; CDR3nt: TGTGCCAGCAGTTACGGTGGGGGCTCCATGTACAATGAGCAGTACTTC; CDR3aa: CASSYGGGSMYNEQYF
len: 13; j_gene: TRBJ2-1; v_gene: TRBV13; abundance: many; d_gene: TRBD2; CDR3nt: TGTGCCAGCAGCCCCGGACTAGCGGGTGAGCAGTTCTTC; CDR3aa: CASSPGLAGEQFF
len: 15; j_gene: TRBJ2-5; v_gene: TRBV7-9; abundance: -; d_gene: TRBD2; CDR3nt: TGTGCCAGCAGCCGCGGGACTAGCGCCCAAGAGACCCAGTACTTC; CDR3aa: CASSRGTSAQETQYF
len: 12; j_gene: TRBJ2-7; v_gene: TRBV29-1; abundance: -; d_gene: TRBD2; CDR3nt: TGCAGCGTGGGGAGGGCTTCGGGCGAGCAGTACTTC; CDR3aa: CSVGRASGEQYF
len: 18; j_gene: TRBJ2-7; v_gene: TRBV7-2; abundance: few; d_gene: TRBD2; CDR3nt: TGTGCCAGCAGCTTAGCGCAACATGGGACTAGGTTTACCTACGAGCAGTACTTC; CDR3aa: CASSLAQHGTRFTYEQYF
len: 15; j_gene: TRBJ2-7; v_gene: TRBV7-6; abundance: -; d_gene: TRBD2; CDR3nt: TGTGCCAGCAGCCTACTAGCGGGGGGTGCCTACGAGCAGTACTTC; CDR3aa: CASSLLAGGAYEQYF
len: 14; j_gene: TRBJ2-7; v_gene: TRBV6-6; abundance: few; d_gene: -; CDR3nt: TGTGCCAGCAGTACAGGTTCCGGAACCTACGAGCAGTACTTC; CDR3aa: CASSTGSGTYEQYF
len: 14; j_gene: TRBJ2-5; v_gene: TRBV20-1; abundance: few; d_gene: TRBD1; CDR3nt: TGCAGTGCAACTCCGGGACAGCCACAAGAGACCCAGTACTTC; CDR3aa: CSATPGQPQETQYF
len: 18; j_gene: TRBJ2-3; v_gene: TRBV7-2; abundance: -; d_gene: TRBD2; CDR3nt: TGTGCCAGCAGCTTAAGGGCAGCGGGGGGAGTCGGCACAGATACGCAGTATTTT; CDR3aa: CASSLRAAGGVGTDTQYF
len: 15; j_gene: TRBJ2-1; v_gene: TRBV4-3; abundance: -; d_gene: -; CDR3nt: TGCGCCAGCAGCCAAGATCCAGGAGGAGACAATGAGCAGTTCTTC; CDR3aa: CASSQDPGGDNEQFF
len: 17; j_gene: TRBJ1-5; v_gene: TRBV6-6; abundance: once; d_gene: -; CDR3nt: TGTGCCAGCAGTTACTCCCCGACAGGAAGAAGCAATCAGCCCCAGCATTTT; CDR3aa: CASSYSPTGRSNQPQHF
len: 16; j_gene: TRBJ2-1; v_gene: TRBV5-6; abundance: -; d_gene: TRBD1; CDR3nt: TGTGCCAGCAGCTCCGGACAGGGTGGTCTGAAAGAGACCCAGTTCTTC; CDR3aa: CASSSGQGGLKETQFF
len: 15; j_gene: TRBJ2-6; v_gene: TRBV25-1; abundance: many; d_gene: -; CDR3nt: TGTGCCAGCAGTGAAGTTAGGAGGGGGGCCAACGTCCTGACTTTC; CDR3aa: CASSEVRRGANVLTF
len: 13; j_gene: TRBJ1-6; v_gene: TRBV6-5; abundance: -; d_gene: TRBD1; CDR3nt: TGTGCCGTCCGGGACAGCCATAATTCACCCCTCCACTTT; CDR3aa: CAVRDSHNSPLHF
len: 15; j_gene: TRBJ2-5; v_gene: TRBV5-1; abundance: few; d_gene: TRBD2; CDR3nt: TGCGCCAGCAGCCACCTAGGCCTGGGAGGGGAGACCCAGTACTTC; CDR3aa: CASSHLGLGGETQYF
len: 11; j_gene: TRBJ2-1; v_gene: TRBV20-1; abundance: many; d_gene: -; CDR3nt: TGCAGTGCTAGAGATTTCAATGAGCAGTTCTTC; CDR3aa: CSARDFNEQFF
len: 13; j_gene: TRBJ2-5; v_gene: TRBV15; abundance: -; d_gene: -; CDR3nt: TGTGCCACCAGCAGAGGTGTACGAGAGACCCAGTACTTC; CDR3aa: CATSRGVRETQYF
len: 14; j_gene: TRBJ2-6; v_gene: TRBV12-3/TRBV12-4; abundance: few; d_gene: -; CDR3nt: TGTGCCAGCAGGCCGGGGGTGTTGGCCAACGTCCTGACTTTC; CDR3aa: CASRPGVLANVLTF
len: 12; j_gene: TRBJ2-3; v_gene: TRBV12-3/TRBV12-4; abundance: -; d_gene: -; CDR3nt: TGTGCCAGCAGATTATTCGGAGATACGCAGTATTTT; CDR3aa: CASRLFGDTQYF